This record concerns one TCR beta chain sequence. Its antigen remains unidentified. The sample is drawn from a study of post-analysis software for immune sequencing data. Study summary: Secondary progressive, relapsing-remitting and progressive-relapsing multiple sclerosis were among the included disease courses. The study's findings and limits: F measure showed strong co-clustering of same-batch samples. Elevated frequency relative to controls characterized roughly five TRBV segments in patients, TRBV5-6, TRBV5-1 and TRBV20-1 among them. Multiple sclerosis patients had significantly lower normalized Chao1 diversity than controls.

The authors incorporated unique molecular identifiers into the TCR beta cDNA libraries. Between roughly 0.95 and 10 million T cells gave rise to some 490,000 cDNA molecules. MiXCR, run by TCRdb on the PCR reads, gives a single entry per CDR3 protein. Here the sample spans hundreds of thousands of distinct CDR3 sequences, just under 30% being singletons. Trimming left V 3 bases short and J 7 bases short, with 19 bases between. Germline lookup yields CDR1 DFQATT and CDR2 SNEGSKA (reference sequence). The CDR3 length is 16 residues. Sequencing used blood. The chain has TRBV20-1 and TRBJ1-6; D is ambiguous. The TCR sequence derives from a girl aged 5-17 years with multiple sclerosis. For the CDR3, the DNA is TGCAGTGCTAGGACTACGCTGGGCCCCGGGAATTCACCCCTCCACTTT. Protein: CSARTTLGPGNSPLHF.